These 9 T cell receptor beta chains were all obtained from the same sample, sequenced in a study of early T cells in non-severe SARS-CoV-2 infection. TCRdb reprocessed the 5' RACE reads with MiXCR, giving one entry per CDR3 protein. The sample includes about 46,000 distinct CDR3 sequences, about 9.3% of them seen just once. Input material: whole blood. The receptors stem from an adult who was a healthcare worker with PCR-confirmed SARS-CoV-2 infection or an uninfected control (not recorded which).

This clonotype was recorded a few times. The chain combines TRBV5-1 with TRBJ2-1, with D possibly being TRBD2 (6 bases). The CDR3 is made up of 15 amino acids. CDR1 and CDR2 from the germline V gene are SGHRS and YFSETQ. The V and J ends lost 0 bases and 5 bases respectively, with 12 bases between them. The CDR3 bases are TGCGCCAGCAGCTTGGTTTCCGGGAGCCACAATGAGCAGTTCTTC. Protein product: CASSLVSGSHNEQFF.

V is TRBV7-8 and J is TRBJ1-1; D gene uncertain. The CDR3 covers 14 residues. V lost 5 bases, J lost 6 bases, and 16 bases lay in between. CDR1 SGHVS and CDR2 FQNEAQ come from the germline V gene. This chain's CDR3 is CASSMDSRLAEAFF. DNA for the CDR3: TGTGCCAGCAGCATGGACTCGCGTCTCGCTGAAGCTTTCTTT.

This sequence joins TRBV3-1 and TRBJ1-1; D is perhaps TRBD1 (5 bases). CDR3 length equals 15 residues. CDR1 and CDR2 (germline): LGHDT, YNNKEL (reference sequence). Trimming pared 10 bases from V and 1 base from J, leaving 19 bases between. CDR3 sequence (DNA): TGTGCCACCACGAGGGGCAGAGGAAAGAACACTGAAGCTTTCTTT. It translates to CATTRGRGKNTEAFF.

This clonotype was counted at least ten times. The chain recombines TRBV7-9 with TRBJ2-7; 10 bases fit TRBD2. The germline CDR1 and CDR2 sequences are SEHNR and FQNEAQ (reference sequence). This CDR3 is built from 13 residues. V shed 4 bases and J 7 bases; nucleotides not matched to a gene: 4. The CDR3 protein is CASSSWTSGEQYF. The CDR3 bases are TGTGCCAGCAGCTCCTGGACTAGCGGTGAGCAGTACTTC.

The chain combines TRBV29-1 with TRBJ2-7; D is unresolved. The CDR3 sequence is 12 residues long. Trimming shortened V by 5 bases and J by 4 bases, and 12 bases separated the two germline ends. In germline, CDR1 is SQVTM, CDR2 ANQGSEA. CDR3 bases: TGCAGCGTTAGGGTCTCCGCTTACGAGCAGTACTTC. Protein: CSVRVSAYEQYF.

Concerning this clonotype itself: Mismatch with germline at one junction end may stem from a read error. The chain has TRBV28 and TRBJ1-6; possible D gene TRBD1, 5 bases. Germline assignment: CDR1 MDHEN and CDR2 SYDVKM. This CDR3 is 14 amino acids long. The CDR3 spells CASSFRTNNSSLHF. The CDR3 DNA reads as TGTGCCAGCAGTTTCCGGACAAATAATTCATCCCTCCACTTT.

The V and J genes are TRBV27 and TRBJ2-2; possibly TRBD1 or TRBD2 for D (5 bases each). Germline lookup yields CDR1 MNHEY and CDR2 SMNVEV (reference sequence). V lost 7 bases and J lost 1, with 13 bases in between. The CDR3 consists of 15 residues. Here the CDR3 reads CASMGEPGNTGELFF. In DNA, the CDR3 is TGTGCCAGCATGGGGGAACCGGGGAACACCGGGGAGCTGTTTTTT.

There are a few counts of this clonotype. The CDR3 coding sequence is TGTGCCAGCAGCTCCGGGACAGGCTTATTTGCTAATGAAAAACTGTTTTTT. This codes for CASSSGTGLFANEKLFF. The chain links TRBV28 to TRBJ1-4; TRBD1 aligns across 8 bases. In germline, CDR1 is MDHEN, CDR2 SYDVKM. This CDR3 is 17 amino acids long. J was trimmed by 3 bases and V by 6 bases; bases with no gene match: 12.

The chain couples TRBV28 to TRBJ1-2, with D tentatively TRBD1 (5 bases). The CDR3 is made up of 12 amino acids. V lost 7 bases to trimming and J lost 8 bases, with 14 bases between them. The germline V gene has CDR1 MDHEN and CDR2 SYDVKM. CDR3 coding DNA: TGTGCCAGCACCCAGGGTTTTTTAGGCTACACCTTC. It is translated as CASTQGFLGYTF.